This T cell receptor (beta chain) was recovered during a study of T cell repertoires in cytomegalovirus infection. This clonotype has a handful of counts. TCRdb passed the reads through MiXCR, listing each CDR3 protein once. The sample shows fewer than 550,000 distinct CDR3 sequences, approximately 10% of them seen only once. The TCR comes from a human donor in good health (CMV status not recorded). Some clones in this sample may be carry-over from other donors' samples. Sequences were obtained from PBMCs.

CDR3 in DNA: TGTGCCAGCAGCCAACAGGGGGCAGATACGCAGTATTTT. Translating it yields CASSQQGADTQYF. This chain joins TRBV3-1 and TRBJ2-3; 7 bases are shared with TRBD1. V was clipped by 2 bases and J by 4 bases; unmatched bases: 0. CDR1 LGHDT and CDR2 YNNKEL come from the germline V gene (reference sequence). The CDR3 extends over 13 amino acids.